The 8 T cell receptor beta chains listed next were all sequenced from one sample in a study of T-cell reconstitution after alpha-beta-depleted transplantation in children. Unique molecular identifiers tagged the TCRbeta library. TCRdb called the PCR reads again in MiXCR, with one record for every CDR3 protein. The table lists some 240,000 distinct CDR3 sequences, 9.7% of them singletons, with approximately 5% in the top ten. Material: PBMCs from the stem cell graft donor, obtained from the stem cell graft. The receptors were sampled from a human donor who donated a stem cell graft to a child with SCID.

Ten or more counts support this clonotype. V gene TRBV3-1 combines with J gene TRBJ2-1; D is perhaps TRBD1 (5 bases). V shed 3 bases and J shed 6 bases, with 9 bases lying between them. The V gene's germline CDR1 is LGHDT and CDR2 YNNKEL (reference sequence). The CDR3 consists of 13 residues. CDR3 DNA: TGTGCCAGCAGCCAGGGGCAGCCCAATGAGCAGTTCTTC. Amino acids: CASSQGQPNEQFF.

Comment on this clonotype: Just one base apart from a much larger clone, this may be a read error. The CDR3 bases are TGCGCCAGCAGCTTGGTGGTGGCTAGCTCCTACAATGAGCAGTTCTTC. It translates to CASSLVVASSYNEQFF. The genes are TRBV5-1 and TRBJ2-1; D gene ambiguous. The germline V gene encodes CDR1 SGHRS and CDR2 YFSETQ. V lost 0 bases, J lost 0 bases, and 10 bases lay in between. This CDR3 comprises 16 residues.

This clonotype was seen ten or more times. This chain connects TRBV5-1 to TRBJ1-2; TRBD1 is a possible D gene (6 bases). The length of the CDR3 is 16 residues. Per the germline V gene, CDR1 is SGHRS and CDR2 is YFSETQ. The V and J ends lost 4 bases and 0 bases respectively, with 16 bases between them. CDR3 residues: CASSIAGTPTNYGYTF. CDR3 nucleotide sequence: TGCGCCAGCAGCATAGCCGGGACACCCACTAACTATGGCTACACCTTC.

This clonotype was seen repeatedly, ten times or more. V is TRBV5-1 and J is TRBJ2-5; no clear D gene. Germline loops: CDR1 SGHRS, CDR2 YFSETQ. The CDR3 has 13 residues. Trimming shortened V by 4 bases and J by 2 bases, and 9 bases separated the two germline ends. The CDR3: CASSINVQETQYF. The CDR3 bases are TGCGCCAGCAGCATTAACGTACAAGAGACCCAGTACTTC. The full variable domain, in which reference TRBV5-1 and TRBJ2-5 provide the parts outside the CDR3, is KAGVTQTPRYLIKTRGQQVTLSCSPISGHRSVSWYQQTPGQGLQFLFEYFSETQRNKGNFPGRFSGRQFSNSRSEMNVSTLELGDSALYLCASSINVQETQYFGPGTRLLVL.

Points on this clonotype: Given a much more abundant clone one base away, this may be a read error. The DNA is omitted, as the CDR3 cannot be located on it reliably, and the CDR3 follows TCRdb's listing. V usage is TRBV5-1 and J usage is TRBJ2-5; the D call TRBD1 from the table was never checked on the DNA. Germline lookup yields CDR1 SGHRS and CDR2 YFSETQ. The CDR3 sequence runs 15 residues, both termini included. The CDR3 spells CASSLVAGGAETQSF.

In this sample, this clonotype turned up many times. This chain connects TRBV7-2 to TRBJ2-3, with 10 bases aligning to TRBD2. This CDR3 comprises 15 residues. CDR1 is SGHTA and CDR2 is FQGNSA in the germline V gene. The V segment lost 2 bases and the J segment 5 bases; nucleotides outside the gene matches: 4. The CDR3 is CASSLQAGGKDTQYF. CDR3 DNA sequence: TGTGCCAGCAGCTTACAAGCGGGGGGGAAAGATACGCAGTATTTT. Full variable domain (missing parts from reference TRBV7-2 and TRBJ2-3): GAGVSQSPSNKVTEKGKDVELRCDPISGHTALYWYRQSLGQGLEFLIYFQGNSAPDKSGLPSDRFSAERTGGSVSTLTIQRTQQEDSAVYLCASSLQAGGKDTQYFGPGTRLTVL.

This clonotype was recorded many times. The rearrangement uses TRBV6-5 and TRBJ1-5; 10 bases agree with TRBD1. The CDR3 extends over 16 amino acids. V trimming: 4 bases; J trimming: 4 bases; junction bases outside the gene matches: 7. The germline CDR1 and CDR2 sequences are MNHEY and SVGAGI. The CDR3 region has the DNA TGTGCCAGCAGTTCAAAGACAGGGGGCGGGAATCAGCCCCAGCATTTT. This encodes CASSSKTGGGNQPQHF.

The chain links TRBV5-1 to TRBJ1-1, with D uncertain. There are 14 residues in the CDR3. Germline V lookup: CDR1 SGHRS, CDR2 YFSETQ. Deletions cut 0 bases from V and 3 bases from J, with 9 bases between. The CDR3 loop is CASSLGNAHTEAFF. CDR3 bases: TGCGCCAGCAGCTTGGGGAACGCCCACACTGAAGCTTTCTTT.